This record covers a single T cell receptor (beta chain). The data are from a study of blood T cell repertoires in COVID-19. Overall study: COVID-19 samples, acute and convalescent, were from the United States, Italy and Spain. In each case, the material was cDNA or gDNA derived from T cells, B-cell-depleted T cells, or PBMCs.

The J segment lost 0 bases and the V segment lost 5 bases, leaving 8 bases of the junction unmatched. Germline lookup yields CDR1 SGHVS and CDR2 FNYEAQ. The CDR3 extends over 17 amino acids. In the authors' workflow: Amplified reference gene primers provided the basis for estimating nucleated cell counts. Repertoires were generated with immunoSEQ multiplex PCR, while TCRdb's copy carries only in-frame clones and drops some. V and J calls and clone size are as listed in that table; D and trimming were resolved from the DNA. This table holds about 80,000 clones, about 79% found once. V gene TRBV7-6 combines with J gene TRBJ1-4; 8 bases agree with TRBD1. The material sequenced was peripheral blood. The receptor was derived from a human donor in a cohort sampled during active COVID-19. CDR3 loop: CASSPGQGSATNEKLFF. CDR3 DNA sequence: TGTGCCAGCAGCCCCGGACAGGGAAGCGCAACTAATGAAAAACTGTTTTTT.